These 9 T cell receptor beta chains were all obtained from the same sample, sequenced in a study of vaccination and CD4 T cells after COVID-19. Antigen specificity for these receptors is unknown. Sequenced with the Oncomine TCR Beta short-read assay was DNA taken from cultured CD4+ T cells. TCRdb fed the PCR reads into MiXCR, producing one record per CDR3 protein. The profile shows more than 15,000 distinct CDR3 sequences, 55% of them singletons. Treatment meaning: roughly 10-day PBMC culture with coronavirus spike peptide pools or control peptides (ViraFEST assay). The sequenced material came from CD4+ T cells from blood, cultured in vitro. These receptors were obtained from a human donor who had recovered from COVID-19.

The CDR3 here is CASSSKLHEVGDTQYF. The DNA for the CDR3 is TGTGCCAGCAGCTCCAAACTTCATGAAGTTGGGGATACGCAGTATTTT. The chain links TRBV5-4 to TRBJ2-3; D gene uncertain. With 3 bases removed from V and 6 bases from J, the gap between germline ends came to 20 bases. Germline CDR1 is SGHNT and CDR2 is YYREEE (reference sequence). The CDR3 contains 16 residues.

V gene TRBV19 combines with J gene TRBJ1-1; D may be TRBD1 (6 bases). CDR1 LNHDA and CDR2 SQIVND come from the germline V gene (reference sequence). V was trimmed by 3 bases and J by 0 bases, leaving 8 bases between them. The CDR3 totals 14 residues. The CDR3 loop reads CASSIQGMNTEAFF. CDR3 coding DNA: TGTGCCAGTAGTATTCAGGGGATGAACACTGAAGCTTTCTTT.

The genes are TRBV28 and TRBJ1-2, with 8 bases fitting TRBD1. Losses at the gene ends were 7 bases for V and 4 bases for J; bases not matched to a gene: 11. CDR1 and CDR2 from the germline V gene are MDHEN and SYDVKM. This CDR3 is built from 15 residues. The CDR3 DNA sequence: TGTGCCAGCACCTCCTTGGACAGGGCGATCTATGGCTACACCTTC. This sequence encodes CASTSLDRAIYGYTF.

The chain links TRBV6-1 to TRBJ1-2; D is unresolved. Germline-derived CDR1 and CDR2 are MNHNS and SASEGT. Deletions cut 1 base from V and 4 bases from J, with 10 bases between. This CDR3 comprises 14 residues. The CDR3, as DNA: TGTGCCAGCAGTGAAGTTGAGGGCTTCTATGGCTACACCTTC. Protein product: CASSEVEGFYGYTF.

In its sample, this clonotype was seen a few times. This sequence joins TRBV10-3 and TRBJ1-6; possible D gene TRBD1, 5 bases. The germline V and J ends were trimmed by 0 bases and 8 bases, with 14 bases remaining between them. From germline, CDR1 is ENHRY and CDR2 SYGVKD. CDR3 length: 16 amino acids. CDR3 amino acids: CAISESMGQGDSPLHF. In nucleotides, the CDR3 is TGTGCCATCAGTGAGTCGATGGGGCAGGGTGATTCACCCCTCCACTTT.

This clonotype was counted between two and nine times. This chain links TRBV24-1 with TRBJ2-5; 8 bases agree with TRBD2. V shed 4 bases and J 2 bases; nucleotides not matched to a gene: 5. Germline-derived CDR1 and CDR2 are KGHDR and SFDVKD. The CDR3 runs 15 residues. The CDR3 here is CATSDRGGEQETQYF. CDR3 DNA sequence: TGTGCCACCAGTGACCGGGGGGGGGAACAAGAGACCCAGTACTTC.

This clonotype was counted a few times. The CDR3 region has the DNA TGCAGTGCTCGACAGGATTTGTATCAGCCCCAGCATTTT. Protein product: CSARQDLYQPQHF. The genes are TRBV20-1 and TRBJ1-5; maybe TRBD1 (6 bases). Trimming removed 5 bases at V and 5 bases at J, with 13 bases between. CDR3 length equals 13 residues. Per germline, CDR1 DFQATT and CDR2 SNEGSKA (reference sequence).

This clonotype turned up a few times. The V gene is TRBV19, the J gene TRBJ2-5; 8 bases are a match to TRBD2. Looked up from germline, CDR1 is LNHDA and CDR2 is SQIVND (reference sequence). Trimming removed 2 bases from V and 5 bases from J; junction bases left unmatched: 7. CDR3 size: 15 residues. The CDR3 coding sequence is TGTGCCAGTAGTATAAAAGCGGGGGAGTTGGAGACCCAGTACTTC. This sequence encodes CASSIKAGELETQYF.

This clonotype has more than one count but fewer than ten. CDR3 loop: CASGGGEETQYF. CDR3 DNA sequence: TGTGCCAGCGGGGGGGGCGAAGAGACCCAGTACTTC. The rearrangement links TRBV6-1 to TRBJ2-5; weak D call: TRBD2 (7 bases). The V gene lost 8 bases and the J gene lost 3 bases, with 10 bases spanning the gap. The germline V gene encodes CDR1 MNHNS and CDR2 SASEGT. This CDR3 has 12 amino acids.